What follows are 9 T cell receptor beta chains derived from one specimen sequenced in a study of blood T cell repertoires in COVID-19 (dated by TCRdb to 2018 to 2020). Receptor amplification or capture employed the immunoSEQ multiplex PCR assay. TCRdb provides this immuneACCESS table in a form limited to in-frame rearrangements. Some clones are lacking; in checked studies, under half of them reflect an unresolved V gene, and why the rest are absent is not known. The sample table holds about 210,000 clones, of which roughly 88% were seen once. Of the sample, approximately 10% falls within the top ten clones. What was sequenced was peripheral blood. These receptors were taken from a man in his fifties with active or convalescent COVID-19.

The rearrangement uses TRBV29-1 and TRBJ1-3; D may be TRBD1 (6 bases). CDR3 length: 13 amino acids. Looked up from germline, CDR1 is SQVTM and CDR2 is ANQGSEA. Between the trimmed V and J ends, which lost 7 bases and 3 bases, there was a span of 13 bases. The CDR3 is CSAGTGFGNTIYF. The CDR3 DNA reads TGCAGCGCCGGAACAGGGTTTGGAAACACCATATATTTT.

This CDR3 reads CASTQLNSPLHF. CDR3 bases: TGTGCCAGCACCCAACTTAATTCACCCCTCCACTTT. The chain couples TRBV28 to TRBJ1-6; D is unclear. V lost 7 bases to trimming and J lost 6 bases, with 7 bases between them. Per germline, CDR1 MDHEN and CDR2 SYDVKM. The CDR3 runs 12 residues. Supplemented by reference TRBV28 and TRBJ1-6, the full variable domain reads DVKVTQSSRYLVKRTGEKVFLECVQDMDHENMFWYRQDPGLGLRLIYFSYDVKMKEKGDIPEGYSVSREKKERFSLILESASTNQTSMYLCASTQLNSPLHFGNGTRLTVT.

The CDR3 DNA reads TGTGCCAGCAGTTTTTGGCAGGCTAAGTCCTACGAGCAGTACTTC. Translated, it gives CASSFWQAKSYEQYF. V usage is TRBV28 and J usage is TRBJ2-7; D is uncertain. Trimming took 3 bases from V and 1 from J, leaving 13 bases between them. CDR3 size: 15 residues. Looked up from germline, CDR1 is MDHEN and CDR2 is SYDVKM. Complete variable domain (other parts from reference TRBV28 and TRBJ2-7): DVKVTQSSRYLVKRTGEKVFLECVQDMDHENMFWYRQDPGLGLRLIYFSYDVKMKEKGDIPEGYSVSREKKERFSLILESASTNQTSMYLCASSFWQAKSYEQYFGPGTRLTVT.

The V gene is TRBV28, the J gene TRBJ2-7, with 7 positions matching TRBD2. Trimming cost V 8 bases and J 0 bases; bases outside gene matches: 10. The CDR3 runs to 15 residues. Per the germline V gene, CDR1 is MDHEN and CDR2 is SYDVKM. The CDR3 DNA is TGTGCCAGCCCCCCCCGCGGGGGAAGCTCCTACGAGCAGTACTTC. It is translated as CASPPRGGSSYEQYF.

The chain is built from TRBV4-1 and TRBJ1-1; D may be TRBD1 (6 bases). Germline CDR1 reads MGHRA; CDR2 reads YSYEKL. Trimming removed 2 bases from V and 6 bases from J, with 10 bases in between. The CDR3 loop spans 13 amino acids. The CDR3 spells CASSQTGSAEAFF. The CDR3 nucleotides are TGCGCCAGCAGCCAAACAGGGTCTGCTGAAGCTTTCTTT.

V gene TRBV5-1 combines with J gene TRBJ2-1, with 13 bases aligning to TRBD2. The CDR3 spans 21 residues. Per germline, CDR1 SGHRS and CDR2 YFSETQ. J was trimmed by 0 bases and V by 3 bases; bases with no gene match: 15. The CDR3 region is CASSSPNAPGLAGSSYNEQFF. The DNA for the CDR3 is TGCGCCAGCAGCTCCCCCAACGCTCCGGGACTAGCGGGAAGCTCCTACAATGAGCAGTTCTTC. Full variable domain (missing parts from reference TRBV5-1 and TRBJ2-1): KAGVTQTPRYLIKTRGQQVTLSCSPISGHRSVSWYQQTPGQGLQFLFEYFSETQRNKGNFPGRFSGRQFSNSRSEMNVSTLELGDSALYLCASSSPNAPGLAGSSYNEQFFGPGTRLTVL.

In DNA, the CDR3 is TGTGCCAGCAGTCTGTGGGCGCTACTTAGCACAGATACGCAGTATTTT. Translation gives CASSLWALLSTDTQYF. The chain joins TRBV27 to TRBJ2-3; no reliable D call. This CDR3 is 16 amino acids long. V was cut by 5 bases and J by 0 bases, with 15 bases left in between. The germline CDR1 and CDR2 sequences are MNHEY and SMNVEV (reference sequence).

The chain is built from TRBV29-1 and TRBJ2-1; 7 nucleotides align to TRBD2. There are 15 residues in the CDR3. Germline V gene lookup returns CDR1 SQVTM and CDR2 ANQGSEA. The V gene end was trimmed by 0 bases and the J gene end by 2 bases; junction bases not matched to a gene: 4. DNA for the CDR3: TGCAGCGTTGAAGAGGGGGAGGGCCCCTACAATGAGCAGTTCTTC. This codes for CSVEEGEGPYNEQFF.

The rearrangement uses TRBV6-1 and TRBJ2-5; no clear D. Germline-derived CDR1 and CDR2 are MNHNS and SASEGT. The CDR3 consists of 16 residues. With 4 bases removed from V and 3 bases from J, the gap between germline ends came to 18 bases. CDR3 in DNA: TGTGCCAGCAGTGCTGGGCTGGAAAATTCTAAAGAGACCCAGTACTTC. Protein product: CASSAGLENSKETQYF.